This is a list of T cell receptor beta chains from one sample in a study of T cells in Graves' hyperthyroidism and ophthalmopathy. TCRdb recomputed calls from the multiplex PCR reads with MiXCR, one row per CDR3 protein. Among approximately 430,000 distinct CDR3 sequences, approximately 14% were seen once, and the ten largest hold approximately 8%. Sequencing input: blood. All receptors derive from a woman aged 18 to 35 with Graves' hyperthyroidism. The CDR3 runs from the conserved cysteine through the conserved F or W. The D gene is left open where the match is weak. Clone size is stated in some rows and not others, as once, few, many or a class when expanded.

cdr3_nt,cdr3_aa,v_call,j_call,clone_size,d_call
TGCGCCAGCAGTGAAGTTGGGGGCACTGAAGCTTTCTTT,CASSEVGGTEAFF,TRBV10-2,TRBJ1-1,few,.
TGTGCCAGCGAGGGACGGAAAAGCTCCTACAATGAGCAGTTCTTC,CASEGRKSSYNEQFF,TRBV28,TRBJ2-1,many,.
TGTGCCAGCAGTCTTTTCGGGGTGAGGGAAAAACTGTTTTTT,CASSLFGVREKLFF,TRBV2,TRBJ1-4,many,.
TGCGCCAGCAGCTTGGCGTCAGCAAATTCACCCCTCCACTTT,CASSLASANSPLHF,TRBV5-1,TRBJ1-6,many,.
TGCAGCGTACCGACGACAGGGGGAAATGGCTACACCTTC,CSVPTTGGNGYTF,TRBV29-1,TRBJ1-2,many,TRBD1
TGTGCCATCAGAAAAGTTCCGGCGGGAGGACCGCATACGCAGTATTTT,CAIRKVPAGGPHTQYF,TRBV10-3,TRBJ2-3,.,TRBD2
TGTGCCAGCGGAATACAGGGGAACACCGGGGAGCTGTTTTTT,CASGIQGNTGELFF,TRBV28,TRBJ2-2,many,.
TGTGCCAGCAGCCAGTTTACGGGGGCCAACGTCCTGACTTTC,CASSQFTGANVLTF,TRBV7-8,TRBJ2-6,many,.
TGTGCCAGCAGACTCCAAGAGACCCAGTACTTC,CASRLQETQYF,TRBV2,TRBJ2-5,many,.
TGTGCCAGCCAAAGGACCGGGACTCACAATGAGCAGTTCTTC,CASQRTGTHNEQFF,TRBV6-5,TRBJ2-1,many,.
TGTGCCAGCAGTCCCCAGCGGGAGAGGAATGAGCAGTTCTTC,CASSPQRERNEQFF,TRBV6-2/TRBV6-3,TRBJ2-1,many,TRBD2